This T cell receptor beta chain originates from a study of identical twins (dated by TCRdb to about 2016). For the wider study: TCR alpha and beta repertoires from monozygotic twins, unrelated adults of various ages and cord blood were deep-sequenced to test whether fetal clonotypes persist. Replicate twin experiments were performed at different times using different library preparation protocols to rule out contamination.

The investigation overall reported the following: Excess twin sharing in beta out-of-frame sequences was weaker because fewer shared sequences lowered the signal-to-noise ratio. Compared with coincidental sharing between unrelated individuals, out-of-frame TCR alpha sequences shared between twins showed an excess of sequences with low generation probability. Out-of-frame TCR alpha sharing in monozygotic twins was systematically underestimated by recombination models, whereas sharing between unrelated individuals was in agreement with the recombination models. Invariant T cells such as MAIT and iNKT could partly confound zero-insertion analyses, although diverse VJ usage argued against such confounding for most clonotypes. Fewer insertions were carried by abundant cord blood beta clonotypes, a similar but weaker trend appeared in young adult naive repertoires, and no such trend appeared in memory repertoires. Because the same donors could not be followed over many years, conclusions were based on cross-sectional statistical analysis.

All donors were healthy Caucasians. Three pairs of female monozygotic twins, all aged about 18 to 30 years, made up the twin cohort. CD4+ and CD8+ T cell populations were isolated with positive isolation kits from Invitrogen. Per the germline V gene (reference sequence), LNHNV is the CDR1 and YYDKDF is the CDR2. V gives up 6 bases and J gives up 3 bases, and the segment between their germline ends measures 10 bases. Including cysteine and phenylalanine, the CDR3 has 13 amino acids. Only the CDR3 DNA is retained, 39 bases long and in frame from the first base. As to this clonotype: No antigen is known for it. No qualities accompany the bases; no much larger clone lies one base away.

Receptor amplification or capture employed 5' RACE. Sequencer: Illumina HiSeq 2000. A universal primer binding site was introduced by template switching, and a unique molecular identifier was present in the final cDNA, enabling accurate counting of TCR cDNA molecules. First-strand cDNA for TCR alpha and beta chains was synthesized from specific primers in the conserved constant-segment region. To control for contamination, each cDNA library was double barcoded with a SMART-Mk sample barcode plus Illumina barcodes. TruSeq adapter sequences along with Illumina sample barcodes were introduced in two successive PCR steps. TCR alpha and beta cDNA libraries were sequenced on the Illumina HiSeq platform with custom primers. From the authors' description of their analysis: MiGEC processed the raw reads to extract unique molecular identifiers, while MiXCR was used to determine the CDR3 positions. For each individual, recombination models were inferred using an EM algorithm with the repgenHMM and IGoR tools. The tcR package in R was used for shared clonotype analysis, with sharing normalized by the product of cloneset sizes. Out-of-frame nonproductive sequences were analyzed to study raw recombination free of thymic and clonal selection effects. Clones were called with MiXCR by TCRdb after fastp trimmed the public reads at Q25, and only in-frame beta chains were retained. Identical CDR3 protein sequences are pooled into one entry, listed with their most common genes and DNA. TCRdb, not the authors, supplied the V and J calls. Recorded for this sample are some 240,000 distinct CDR3 sequences; around 8% of them occurred a single time. The ten largest make up less than 4% of the sample.

These sequences were also reported in another study, on yellow fever vaccine responses in identical twins. Looking at the second paper: The authors reported that the T cell response to vaccination in identical twins appeared partly convergent and partly personalized. Focusing on identical twins, the study followed the T cell clones that responded to the vaccine, and did so with precision.

The sequenced material came from CD8+ T cells sorted from blood. The TCR sequence derives from a young woman in good health. Recombination joined TRBV15 with TRBJ2-3; the D gene is possibly TRBD2, with 6 bases matching. At the DNA level, the sequence is TGTGCCACCAGGAGGGACTCAACAGATACGCAGTATTTT. Translated, this gives CATRRDSTDTQYF.